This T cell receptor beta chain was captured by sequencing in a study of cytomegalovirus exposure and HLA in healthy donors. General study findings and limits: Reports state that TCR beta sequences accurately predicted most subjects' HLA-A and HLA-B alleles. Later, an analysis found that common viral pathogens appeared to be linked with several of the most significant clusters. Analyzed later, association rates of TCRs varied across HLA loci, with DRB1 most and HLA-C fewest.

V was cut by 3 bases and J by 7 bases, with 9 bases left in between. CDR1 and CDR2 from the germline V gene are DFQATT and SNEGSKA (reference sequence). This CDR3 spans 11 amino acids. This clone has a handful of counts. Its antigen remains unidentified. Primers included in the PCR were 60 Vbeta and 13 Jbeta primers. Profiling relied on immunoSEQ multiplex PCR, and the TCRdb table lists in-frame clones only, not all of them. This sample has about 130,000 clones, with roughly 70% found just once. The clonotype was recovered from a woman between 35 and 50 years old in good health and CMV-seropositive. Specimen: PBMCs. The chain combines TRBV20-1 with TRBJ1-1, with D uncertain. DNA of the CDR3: TGCAGTGCTAGTACCGGTAATGAAGCTTTCTTT. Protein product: CSASTGNEAFF.